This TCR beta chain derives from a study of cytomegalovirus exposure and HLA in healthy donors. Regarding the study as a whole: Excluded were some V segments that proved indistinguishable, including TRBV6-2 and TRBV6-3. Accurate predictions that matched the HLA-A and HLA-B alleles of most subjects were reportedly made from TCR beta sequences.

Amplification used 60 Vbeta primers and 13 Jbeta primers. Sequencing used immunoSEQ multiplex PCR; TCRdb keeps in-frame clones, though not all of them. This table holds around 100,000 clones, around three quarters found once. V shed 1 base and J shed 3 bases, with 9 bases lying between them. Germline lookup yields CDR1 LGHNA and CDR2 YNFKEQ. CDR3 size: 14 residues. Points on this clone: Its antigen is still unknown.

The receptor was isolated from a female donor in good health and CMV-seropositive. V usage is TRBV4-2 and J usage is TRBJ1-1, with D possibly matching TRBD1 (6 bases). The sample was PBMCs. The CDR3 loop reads CASSQGSGDTEAFF. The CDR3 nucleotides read TGTGCCAGCAGCCAAGGATCAGGGGACACTGAAGCTTTCTTT.